The subject of this entry is one T cell receptor beta chain. The data originate from a study of blood T cell repertoires in COVID-19. Original analysis: Scientists estimated how many nucleated cells there were by amplifying reference gene primers. The table came from immunoSEQ multiplex PCR; TCRdb's copy has only in-frame clones and leaves some out. V, J and clone size reflect that table, while D and trimming were determined from the DNA. Of about 400,000 clones listed, 70% to 90% were seen once; the top ten hold roughly 2%. Trimming removed 3 bases from V and 13 bases from J, with 10 bases in between. The CDR3 spans 12 residues. Germline CDR1 is KGHSH and CDR2 is LQKENI.

Sample: PBMCs or T cells enriched from blood (not recorded which). The chain uses TRBV18 and TRBJ2-6; D gene uncertain. This receptor was identified in a woman between 40 and 50 years old with acute COVID-19. The CDR3 loop reads CASSPTLGVLTF. CDR3 coding DNA: TGTGCCAGCTCACCCACCCTCGGGGTCCTGACTTTC.